This paragraph covers one T cell receptor beta chain sequence. Its antigen is unknown. Every sample yielded at least 6.5 million isolated PBMCs. Trimming removed 3 bases from V and 0 bases from J, with 14 bases in between. Germline V gives CDR1 ENHRY, CDR2 SYGVKD. The CDR3 loop spans 16 amino acids. A second PCR, run for about 6 to 11 cycles, used a sample-barcoded 5' primer plus a J-beta primer mix. The template-switch adaptor, which had 12 random nucleotides, put a tag on each cDNA molecule. TCRdb re-analysed the 5' RACE reads in MiXCR, keeping a single row per CDR3 protein. The sample yields 650,000 to 800,000 distinct CDR3 sequences, under 45% seen once. This sample is part of a study of blood T cells in healthy people across ages. Regarding the study as a whole: As naive T cell percentage varied, TCR beta diversity correlated strongly with it.

The clonotype comes from a man in his 60s in good health. The V and J genes are TRBV10-3 and TRBJ2-5; D ambiguous. What was sequenced was blood. CDR3 sequence reads: CAISDTGALYQETQYF. CDR3 coding DNA: TGTGCCATCAGTGATACTGGAGCTTTATACCAAGAGACCCAGTACTTC.